Listed below are T cell receptor beta chains from one sample, sequenced in a study of blood T cell repertoires in COVID-19. Profiling relied on immunoSEQ multiplex PCR, and the TCRdb table lists in-frame clones only, not all of them. Here the sample spans tens of thousands of clones, about 74% being singletons. The specimen sequenced was peripheral blood. The receptors come from a human donor in a cohort sampled during active COVID-19. The CDR3 runs from the conserved cysteine through the conserved F or W. Fields, in order: J gene, V gene, clone size, D gene, CDR3 protein, CDR3 DNA. The D gene is left open where the match is weak. A clone size is listed for some rows: how often the clone was seen (once, few, many), or a class if it is expanded.

TRBJ2-7,TRBV23-1,NA,TRBD1,CASTQDRVHEQYF,TGCGCCAGCACTCAGGACAGGGTCCACGAGCAGTACTTC
TRBJ1-1,TRBV12-3/TRBV12-4,NA,NA,CASSLREGAEAFF,TGTGCCAGCAGCCTCCGGGAAGGAGCTGAAGCTTTCTTT
TRBJ2-3,TRBV19,once,TRBD2,CASSLAGGTDTQYF,TGTGCCAGTAGTCTGGCGGGAGGGACAGATACGCAGTATTTT
TRBJ2-1,TRBV4-1,NA,TRBD2,CASSQVAGAKNDEQFF,TGCGCCAGCAGCCAAGTAGCGGGAGCTAAGAATGATGAGCAGTTCTTC
TRBJ2-5,TRBV28,once,TRBD2,CASSPPAVAGETQYF,TGTGCCAGCAGTCCTCCTGCGGTAGCGGGAGAGACCCAGTACTTC
TRBJ2-7,TRBV19,NA,NA,CASRPDRFYEQYF,TGTGCCAGTAGGCCAGACAGGTTCTACGAGCAGTACTTC
TRBJ2-2,TRBV4-1,NA,NA,CASSPLGSRGGTGELFF,TGCGCCAGCAGCCCCCTGGGATCGCGGGGAGGCACCGGGGAGCTGTTTTTT
TRBJ2-3,TRBV7-2,few,TRBD2,CASSLDPGGTDTQYF,TGTGCCAGCAGCTTAGATCCGGGAGGGACAGATACGCAGTATTTT
TRBJ1-2,TRBV28,NA,NA,CASSFGGASIYGYTF,TGTGCCAGCAGTTTCGGGGGGGCAAGCATCTATGGCTACACCTTC
TRBJ1-1,TRBV10-3,few,NA,CAISGGDWGTEAFF,TGTGCCATCAGTGGGGGGGATTGGGGAACTGAAGCTTTCTTT
TRBJ2-2,TRBV11-3,NA,TRBD2,CASSLYGREAGTGELFF,TGTGCCAGCAGCTTATACGGGCGGGAGGCAGGCACCGGGGAGCTGTTTTTT
TRBJ2-7,TRBV7-2,NA,NA,CASSSGWASYEQYF,TGTGCCAGCAGCTCGGGGTGGGCCTCCTACGAGCAGTACTTC
TRBJ1-6,TRBV6-5,NA,NA,CASGQTSSYNSPLHF,TGTGCCAGCGGACAGACGAGCTCCTATAATTCACCCCTCCACTTT
TRBJ1-2,TRBV7-2,NA,TRBD1,CASSTRTGDHYGYTF,TGTGCCAGCAGCACAAGGACAGGGGATCACTATGGCTACACCTTC
TRBJ2-7,TRBV4-2,few,NA,CASSQDQASAYEQYF,TGTGCCAGCAGCCAAGATCAGGCTAGCGCCTACGAGCAGTACTTC
TRBJ2-5,TRBV18,NA,TRBD2,CASSPRAGTSGTQTQYF,TGTGCCAGCTCACCACGCGCAGGGACTAGCGGGACGCAGACCCAGTACTTC
TRBJ1-2,TRBV19,few,NA,CASISHQGTREGYTF,TGTGCCAGTATCTCGCACCAGGGGACCCGCGAGGGCTACACCTTC
TRBJ2-3,TRBV5-1,NA,NA,CASSLGARQSTDTQYF,TGCGCCAGCAGCTTGGGGGCCAGGCAGAGCACAGATACGCAGTATTTT
TRBJ2-1,TRBV7-9,NA,NA,CASSLVGLGSFYNEQFF,TGTGCCAGCAGCTTAGTAGGCCTGGGCAGCTTCTACAATGAGCAGTTCTTC
TRBJ2-3,TRBV11-2,once,TRBD1,CASGDRGPLDTQYF,TGTGCCAGCGGTGACAGGGGTCCTCTTGATACGCAGTATTTT
TRBJ2-1,TRBV5-8,NA,TRBD2,CASSLTGGSYNEQFF,TGTGCCAGCAGCTTGACGGGAGGAAGCTACAATGAGCAGTTCTTC
TRBJ2-7,TRBV6-2/TRBV6-3,NA,NA,CASSLYRGKEEQYF,TGTGCCAGCAGTTTATATCGCGGGAAGGAAGAGCAGTACTTC
TRBJ1-1,TRBV7-2,NA,TRBD1,CASSSGQGGLWGTEAFF,TGTGCCAGCAGCTCAGGACAGGGGGGCCTTTGGGGCACTGAAGCTTTCTTT
TRBJ1-1,TRBV19,few,NA,CASSSNHAGANTEAFF,TGTGCCAGTAGTTCCAACCACGCAGGGGCGAATACTGAAGCTTTCTTT
TRBJ1-1,TRBV4-3,NA,TRBD1,CASSQVGTGGSTEAFF,TGCGCCAGCAGCCAAGTCGGGACAGGGGGGTCCACTGAAGCTTTCTTT
TRBJ1-5,TRBV12-3/TRBV12-4,NA,TRBD1,CASSLTGDQPQHF,TGTGCCAGCAGTTTGACAGGGGATCAGCCCCAGCATTTT
TRBJ2-5,TRBV19,NA,TRBD2,CASSRGLAGIQETQYF,TGTGCCAGTAGCCGCGGACTAGCGGGGATCCAAGAGACCCAGTACTTC
TRBJ1-4,TRBV11-2,once,NA,CASSSQASTEKLFF,TGTGCCAGCAGCTCCCAGGCTTCTACTGAAAAACTGTTTTTT
TRBJ2-5,TRBV5-4,NA,TRBD2,CASSKTSGEQETQYF,TGTGCCAGCAGTAAGACTAGCGGGGAACAAGAGACCCAGTACTTC
TRBJ2-7,TRBV6-1,NA,NA,CASSESGDFGEQYF,TGTGCCAGCAGTGAGTCTGGCGACTTTGGGGAGCAGTACTTC
TRBJ2-5,TRBV7-2,NA,NA,CASSEPTGQETQYF,TGTGCCAGCAGCGAGCCGACAGGCCAAGAGACCCAGTACTTC
TRBJ1-3,TRBV9,NA,NA,CASSVAGGVHGNTIYF,TGTGCCAGCAGCGTAGCCGGGGGGGTTCATGGAAACACCATATATTTT
TRBJ1-4,TRBV5-6,once,TRBD1,CASSLNRGRTNEKLFF,TGTGCCAGCAGCTTAAACAGGGGGCGAACTAATGAAAAACTGTTTTTT